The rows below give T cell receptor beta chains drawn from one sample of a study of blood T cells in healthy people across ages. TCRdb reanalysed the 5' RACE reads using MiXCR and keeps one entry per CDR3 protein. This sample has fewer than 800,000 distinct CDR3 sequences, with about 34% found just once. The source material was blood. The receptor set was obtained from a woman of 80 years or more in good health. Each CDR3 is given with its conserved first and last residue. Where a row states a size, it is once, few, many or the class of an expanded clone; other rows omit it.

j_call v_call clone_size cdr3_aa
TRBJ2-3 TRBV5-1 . CASSLDGGEDTQYF
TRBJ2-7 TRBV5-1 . CASSLGSLLWDEQYF
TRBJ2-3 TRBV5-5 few CASRAGPARDTQYF
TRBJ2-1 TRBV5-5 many CASSLDYRGLGDEQFF
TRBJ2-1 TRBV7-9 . CASSHSLTGHEQFF
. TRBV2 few CASRETGTGGHEQYF
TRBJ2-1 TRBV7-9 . CATRGDDEQFF
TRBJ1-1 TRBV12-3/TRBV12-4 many CASRGDTLKGNTEAFF
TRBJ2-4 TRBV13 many CASSVGAGWLAKNIQYF
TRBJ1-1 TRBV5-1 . CASSHGELRGTEAFF
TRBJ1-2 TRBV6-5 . CASSYSLQGTNYGYTF
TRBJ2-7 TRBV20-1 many CSARDSTGVNYEQYF
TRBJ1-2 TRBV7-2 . CASSLGADRGLSYTF
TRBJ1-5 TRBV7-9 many CASSRYSNQPQHF
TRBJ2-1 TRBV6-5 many CASSPTGKEQFF
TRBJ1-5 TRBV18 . CASSSTIGLQPQHF
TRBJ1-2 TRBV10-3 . CASSHPGYGYTF
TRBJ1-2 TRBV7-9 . CASSLLAGGGYTF
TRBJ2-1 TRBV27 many CASSSFRTGNEQFF
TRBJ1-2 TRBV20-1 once CSARDPGRSNYGYTF
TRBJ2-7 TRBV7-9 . CASSSPGGASYEQYF
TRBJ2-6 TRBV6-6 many CASSFGQLTSSGANVLTF
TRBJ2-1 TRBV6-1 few CASSENGALVREQFF
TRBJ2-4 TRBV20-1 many CSAKPPTGSKNIQYF
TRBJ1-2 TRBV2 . CASSPTGTLNYGYTF
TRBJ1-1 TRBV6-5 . CASSYGQLNTEAFF
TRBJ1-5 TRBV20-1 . CSANKLNRGGQPQHF
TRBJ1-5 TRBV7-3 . CASSTSGGGQPQHF
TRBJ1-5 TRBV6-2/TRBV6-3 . CASRPGQNSQPQHF
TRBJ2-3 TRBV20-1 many CSATFWASGGGYSTDTQYF
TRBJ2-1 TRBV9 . CASSVVAAPSYNEQFF
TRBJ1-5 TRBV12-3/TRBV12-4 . CAGSFRGQGRPQHF
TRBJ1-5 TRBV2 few CASRAIGDYQPQHF